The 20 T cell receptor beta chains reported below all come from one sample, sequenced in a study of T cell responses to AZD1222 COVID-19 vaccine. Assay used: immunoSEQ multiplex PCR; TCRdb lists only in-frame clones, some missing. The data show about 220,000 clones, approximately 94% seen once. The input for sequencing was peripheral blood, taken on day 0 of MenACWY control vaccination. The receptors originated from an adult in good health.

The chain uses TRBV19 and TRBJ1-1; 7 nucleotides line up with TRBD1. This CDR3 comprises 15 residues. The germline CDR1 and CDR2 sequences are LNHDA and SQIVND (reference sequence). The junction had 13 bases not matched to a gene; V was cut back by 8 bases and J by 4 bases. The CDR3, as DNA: TGTGCCAGTTACTCCCAGGGGGGTGTAGGCACTGAAGCTTTCTTT. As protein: CASYSQGGVGTEAFF.

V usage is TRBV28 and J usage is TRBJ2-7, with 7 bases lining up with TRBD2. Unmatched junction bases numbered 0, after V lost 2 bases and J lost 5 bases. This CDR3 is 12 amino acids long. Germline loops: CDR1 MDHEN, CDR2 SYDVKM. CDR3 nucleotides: TGTGCCAGCAGTTTACGGGGGGACGAGCAGTACTTC. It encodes CASSLRGDEQYF.

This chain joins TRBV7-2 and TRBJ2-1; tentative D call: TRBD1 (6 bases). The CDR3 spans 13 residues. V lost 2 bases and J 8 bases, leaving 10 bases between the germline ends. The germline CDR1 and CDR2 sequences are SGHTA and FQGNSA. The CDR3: CASSLPGAYEQFF. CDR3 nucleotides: TGTGCCAGCAGCTTACCAGGGGCGTATGAGCAGTTCTTC.

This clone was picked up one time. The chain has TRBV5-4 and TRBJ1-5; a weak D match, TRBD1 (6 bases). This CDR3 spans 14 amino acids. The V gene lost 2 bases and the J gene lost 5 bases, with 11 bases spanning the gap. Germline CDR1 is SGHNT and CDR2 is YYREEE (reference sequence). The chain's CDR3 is CASSLGGSDQPQHF. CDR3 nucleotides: TGTGCCAGCAGCTTAGGGGGGTCGGATCAGCCCCAGCATTTT.

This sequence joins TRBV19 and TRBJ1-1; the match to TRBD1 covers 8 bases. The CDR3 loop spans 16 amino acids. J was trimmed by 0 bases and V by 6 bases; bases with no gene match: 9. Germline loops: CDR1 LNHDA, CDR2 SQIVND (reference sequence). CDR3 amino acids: CASSPGQGLMNTEAFF. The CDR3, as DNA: TGTGCCAGTAGCCCCGGACAGGGACTCATGAACACTGAAGCTTTCTTT.

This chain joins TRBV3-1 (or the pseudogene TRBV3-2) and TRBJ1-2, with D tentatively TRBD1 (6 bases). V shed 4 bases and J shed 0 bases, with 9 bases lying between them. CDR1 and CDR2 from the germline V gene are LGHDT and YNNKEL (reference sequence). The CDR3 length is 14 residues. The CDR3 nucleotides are TGTGCCAGCAGCCTACAGGGATCTAACTATGGCTACACCTTC. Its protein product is CASSLQGSNYGYTF.

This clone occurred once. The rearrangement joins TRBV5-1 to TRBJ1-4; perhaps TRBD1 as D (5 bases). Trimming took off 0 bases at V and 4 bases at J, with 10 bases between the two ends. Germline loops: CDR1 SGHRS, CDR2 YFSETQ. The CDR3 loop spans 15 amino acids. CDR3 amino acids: CASSLEGTDNEKLFF. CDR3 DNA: TGCGCCAGCAGCTTGGAGGGGACGGATAATGAAAAACTGTTTTTT. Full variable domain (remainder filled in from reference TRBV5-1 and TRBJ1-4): KAGVTQTPRYLIKTRGQQVTLSCSPISGHRSVSWYQQTPGQGLQFLFEYFSETQRNKGNFPGRFSGRQFSNSRSEMNVSTLELGDSALYLCASSLEGTDNEKLFFGSGTQLSVL.

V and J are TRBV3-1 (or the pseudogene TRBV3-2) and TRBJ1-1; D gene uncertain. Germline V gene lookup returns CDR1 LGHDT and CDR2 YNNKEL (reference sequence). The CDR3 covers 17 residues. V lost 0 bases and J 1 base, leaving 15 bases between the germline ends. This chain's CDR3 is CASSQEFTLGQNTEAFF. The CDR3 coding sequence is TGTGCCAGCAGCCAAGAATTCACCTTGGGCCAGAACACTGAAGCTTTCTTT.

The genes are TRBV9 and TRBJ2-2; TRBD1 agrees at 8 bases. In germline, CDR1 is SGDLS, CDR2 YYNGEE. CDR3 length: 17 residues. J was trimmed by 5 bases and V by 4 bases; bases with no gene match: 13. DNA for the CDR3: TGTGCCAGCAGCCCGAACCAGGGGGCGGTGGGTACCGGGGAGCTGTTTTTT. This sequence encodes CASSPNQGAVGTGELFF.

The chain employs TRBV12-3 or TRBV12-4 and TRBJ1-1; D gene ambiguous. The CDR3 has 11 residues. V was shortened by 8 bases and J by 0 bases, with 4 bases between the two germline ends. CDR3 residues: CASCMNTEAFF. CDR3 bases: TGTGCCAGCTGCATGAACACTGAAGCTTTCTTT.

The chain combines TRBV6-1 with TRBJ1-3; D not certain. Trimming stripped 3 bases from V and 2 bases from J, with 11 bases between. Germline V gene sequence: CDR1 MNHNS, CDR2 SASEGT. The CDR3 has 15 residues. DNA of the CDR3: TGTGCCAGCAGTGATCGGGATTTTACTGGAAACACCATATATTTT. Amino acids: CASSDRDFTGNTIYF.

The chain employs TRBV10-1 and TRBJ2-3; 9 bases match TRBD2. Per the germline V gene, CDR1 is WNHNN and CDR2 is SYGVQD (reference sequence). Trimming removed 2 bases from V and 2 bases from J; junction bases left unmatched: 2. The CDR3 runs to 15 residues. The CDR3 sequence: CASSEAGGPTDTQYF. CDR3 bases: TGCGCCAGCAGTGAGGCGGGGGGGCCCACAGATACGCAGTATTTT.

The CDR3 region is CASSLASGGANEQFF. For the CDR3, the DNA is TGTGCCAGCAGTCTAGCTAGCGGGGGGGCCAATGAGCAGTTCTTC. The V gene is TRBV28, the J gene TRBJ2-1, with 12 bases matching TRBD2. The CDR3 extends over 15 amino acids. V lost 5 bases and J lost 6; bases outside the gene matches: 5. Germline V gene lookup returns CDR1 MDHEN and CDR2 SYDVKM. The variable domain in full, completed from reference TRBV28 and TRBJ2-1, reads DVKVTQSSRYLVKRTGEKVFLECVQDMDHENMFWYRQDPGLGLRLIYFSYDVKMKEKGDIPEGYSVSREKKERFSLILESASTNQTSMYLCASSLASGGANEQFFGPGTRLTVL.

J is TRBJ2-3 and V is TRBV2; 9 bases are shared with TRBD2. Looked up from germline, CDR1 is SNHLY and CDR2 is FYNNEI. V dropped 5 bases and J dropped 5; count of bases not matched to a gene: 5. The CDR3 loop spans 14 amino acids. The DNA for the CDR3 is TGTGCCAGCAGTCCTAGCGGGGTCCAAGATACGCAGTATTTT. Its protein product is CASSPSGVQDTQYF.

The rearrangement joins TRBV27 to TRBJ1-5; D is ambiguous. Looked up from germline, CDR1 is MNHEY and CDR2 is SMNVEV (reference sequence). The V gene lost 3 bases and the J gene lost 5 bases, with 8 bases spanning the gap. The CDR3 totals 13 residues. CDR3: CASSFGEDQPQHF. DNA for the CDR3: TGTGCCAGCAGTTTTGGGGAAGATCAGCCCCAGCATTTT.

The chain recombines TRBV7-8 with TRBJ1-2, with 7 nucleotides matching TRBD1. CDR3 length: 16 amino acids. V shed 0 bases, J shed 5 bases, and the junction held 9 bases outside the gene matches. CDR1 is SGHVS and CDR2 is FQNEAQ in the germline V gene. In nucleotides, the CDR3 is TGTGCCAGCAGCTTAGCGAGACAGGGAGTTGGGTATGGCTACACCTTC. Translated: CASSLARQGVGYGYTF.

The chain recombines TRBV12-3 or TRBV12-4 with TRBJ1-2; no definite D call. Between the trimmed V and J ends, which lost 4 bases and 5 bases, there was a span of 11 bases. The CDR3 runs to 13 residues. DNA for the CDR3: TGTGCCAGCAGTTGGGGAGGATTATATGGCTACACCTTC. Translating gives CASSWGGLYGYTF.

The DNA for the CDR3 is TGTGCCAGCAGCTTAGTTTCAGGGGGTTATGAAAAACTGTTTTTT. Translating gives CASSLVSGGYEKLFF. The genes are TRBV7-2 and TRBJ1-4; 7 positions agree with TRBD1. The junction had 5 bases not matched to a gene; V was cut back by 1 base and J by 6 bases. Germline CDR1 and CDR2: SGHTA and FQGNSA. The CDR3 sequence is 15 residues long.

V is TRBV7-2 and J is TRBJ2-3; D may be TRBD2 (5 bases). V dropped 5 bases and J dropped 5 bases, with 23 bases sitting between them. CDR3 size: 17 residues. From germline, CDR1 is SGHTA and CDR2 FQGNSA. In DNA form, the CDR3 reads TGTGCCAGCAGCCCCTACCCCGGACTCCCTCCGGGAGATACGCAGTATTTT. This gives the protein CASSPYPGLPPGDTQYF.

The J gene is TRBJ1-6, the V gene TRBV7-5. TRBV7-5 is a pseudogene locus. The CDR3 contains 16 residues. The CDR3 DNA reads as TGTGCCAGAAGCTTAGCGCGGAGGGGAGGGAGTTCACCCCTCCACTTT. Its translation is CARSLARRGGSSPLHF.